Below, one TCR beta chain is given with its context. A universal primer binding site was introduced by template switching. The final cDNA contained unique molecular identifiers. TCRdb redid the calling of the 5' RACE reads with MiXCR, one entry per CDR3 protein. The table shows 250,000 to 350,000 distinct CDR3 sequences, with around 8.8% occurring only once. The data were obtained in a study of identical twins. Healthy Caucasians provided all donations. This sample was shared with a second study, whose subject was yellow fever vaccine responses in identical twins. This second study says: The authors reported partly convergent, partly personalized vaccine responses in identical twins.

The receptor was derived from a woman under 30 in good health. The specimen was memory (CD45RO+) T cells sorted from blood.

CDR3 sequence reads: CASSLGQGINQPQHF. CDR3 in DNA: TGTGCCAGCAGCTTGGGACAGGGGATAAATCAGCCCCAGCATTTT. This sequence joins TRBV9 and TRBJ1-5; 10 bases align to TRBD1. This CDR3 region has 15 residues. Unmatched junction bases numbered 5, after V lost 4 bases and J lost 4 bases. Germline CDR1 SGDLS, CDR2 YYNGEE.